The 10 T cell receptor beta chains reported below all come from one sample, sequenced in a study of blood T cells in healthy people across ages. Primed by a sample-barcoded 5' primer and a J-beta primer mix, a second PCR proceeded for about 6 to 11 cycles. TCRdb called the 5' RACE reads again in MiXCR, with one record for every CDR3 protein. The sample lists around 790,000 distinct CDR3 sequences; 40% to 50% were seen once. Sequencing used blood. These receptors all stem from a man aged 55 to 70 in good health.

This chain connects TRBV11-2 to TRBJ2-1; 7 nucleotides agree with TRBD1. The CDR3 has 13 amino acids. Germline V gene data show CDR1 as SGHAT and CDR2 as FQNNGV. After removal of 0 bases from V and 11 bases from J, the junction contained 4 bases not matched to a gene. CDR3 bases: TGTGCCAGCAGCTTAGAGGGGGACAGCCAGCAGTTCTTC. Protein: CASSLEGDSQQFF.

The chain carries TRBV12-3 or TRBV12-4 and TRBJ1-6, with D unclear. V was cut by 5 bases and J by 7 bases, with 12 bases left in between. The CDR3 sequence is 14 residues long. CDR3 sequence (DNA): TGTGCCAGCAGTCCGGCTGGGAGAAATTCACCCCTCCACTTT. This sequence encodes CASSPAGRNSPLHF.

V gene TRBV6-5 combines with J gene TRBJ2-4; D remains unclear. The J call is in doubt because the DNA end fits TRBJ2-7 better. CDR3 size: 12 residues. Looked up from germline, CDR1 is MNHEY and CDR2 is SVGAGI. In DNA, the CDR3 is TGTGCCAGCGGGCACTACACCTACGAGCAGTACTTC. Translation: CASGHYTYEQYF.

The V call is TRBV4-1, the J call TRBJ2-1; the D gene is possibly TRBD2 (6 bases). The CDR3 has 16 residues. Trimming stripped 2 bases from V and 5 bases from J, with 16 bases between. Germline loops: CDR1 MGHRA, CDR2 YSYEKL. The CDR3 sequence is CASSQPLEGLHNEQFF. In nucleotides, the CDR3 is TGCGCCAGCAGCCAACCCCTAGAAGGACTACACAATGAGCAGTTCTTC.

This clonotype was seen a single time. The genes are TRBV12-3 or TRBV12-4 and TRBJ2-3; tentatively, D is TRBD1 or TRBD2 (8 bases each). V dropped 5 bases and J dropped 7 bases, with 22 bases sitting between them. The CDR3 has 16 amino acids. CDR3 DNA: TGTGCCAGCAGTCCGCAGGGGGCGGGGGGTGGGAATACGCAGTATTTT. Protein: CASSPQGAGGGNTQYF.

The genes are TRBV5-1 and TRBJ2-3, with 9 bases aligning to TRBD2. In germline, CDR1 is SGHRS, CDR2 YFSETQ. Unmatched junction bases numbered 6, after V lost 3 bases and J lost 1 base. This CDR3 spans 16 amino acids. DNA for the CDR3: TGCGCCAGCAGCTCGGAGGCTAGCGGGGGCACAGATACGCAGTATTTT. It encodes CASSSEASGGTDTQYF. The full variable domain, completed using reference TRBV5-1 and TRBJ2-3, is KAGVTQTPRYLIKTRGQQVTLSCSPISGHRSVSWYQQTPGQGLQFLFEYFSETQRNKGNFPGRFSGRQFSNSRSEMNVSTLELGDSALYLCASSSEASGGTDTQYFGPGTRLTVL.

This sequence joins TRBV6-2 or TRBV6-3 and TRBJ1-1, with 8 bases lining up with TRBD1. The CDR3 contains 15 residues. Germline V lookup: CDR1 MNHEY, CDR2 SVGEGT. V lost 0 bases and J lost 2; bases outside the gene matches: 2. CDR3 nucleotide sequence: TGTGCCAGCAGTTACTCTCAGGGGGCAAACACTGAAGCTTTCTTT. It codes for CASSYSQGANTEAFF.

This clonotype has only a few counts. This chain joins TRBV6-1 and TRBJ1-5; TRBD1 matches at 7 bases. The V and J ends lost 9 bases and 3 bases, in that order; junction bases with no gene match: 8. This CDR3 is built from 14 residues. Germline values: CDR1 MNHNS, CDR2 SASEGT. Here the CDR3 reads CASRDSSFNQPQHF. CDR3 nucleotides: TGTGCCAGTCGGGACAGCTCTTTCAATCAGCCCCAGCATTTT.

CDR3 sequence reads: CASSYSGTVSSYEQYF. The CDR3, as DNA: TGTGCCAGCAGTTACTCTGGGACAGTCTCTTCCTACGAGCAGTACTTC. The chain has TRBV6-2 or TRBV6-3 and TRBJ2-7; 7 bases align to TRBD1. Germline V CDR1 and CDR2: MNHEY, SVGEGT. The junction had 6 bases not matched to a gene; V was cut back by 0 bases and J by 1 base. CDR3 length: 16 amino acids.

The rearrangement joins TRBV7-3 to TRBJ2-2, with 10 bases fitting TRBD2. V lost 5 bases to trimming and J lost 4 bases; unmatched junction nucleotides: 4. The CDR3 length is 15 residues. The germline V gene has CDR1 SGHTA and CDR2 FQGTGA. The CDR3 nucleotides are TGTGCCAGCAGCATGGGACTAGCGTCCACCGGGGAGCTGTTTTTT. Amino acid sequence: CASSMGLASTGELFF.